This T cell receptor (beta chain) was sequenced in a study of blood T cells in healthy people across ages (dated by TCRdb to between 2015 and 2017). Background for the entire study: In model experiments, roughly one uniquely barcoded TCR beta cDNA molecule per two T cells was captured by template switching. The study measured age-related changes in TCR beta repertoire diversity using deep sequencing normalized with unique cDNA molecular identifiers. Four age groups were formed from the donors: young (average approximately 15 years), middle-aged (approximately 40), aged (roughly 56) and long-lived (approximately 80). Donors of different ages were randomly distributed across sequencing lanes to avoid experimental bias. Two additional independent replicas of 1 million unique cDNA reads from the same blood draw were analyzed for two donors (one aged 18 to 30 and one aged 80 or older). Broader findings and caveats from the paper: Because the CMV infection status of the donors was unknown, age-related changes in expanded clonotypes may potentially have been confounded. The percentage of naive T cells measured by flow cytometry correlated strongly with observed TCR beta diversity. Because profiling used bulk unsorted PBMCs, naive and antigen-experienced compartments could not be compared conclusively. As age increased, observed TCR beta diversity per million T cells dropped in a roughly linear way, and a significant reduction was already evident by age approximately 40. Estimates of total diversity based on one million sequenced T cells were regarded as lower bounds and as underestimates. Compared with the aged group, the long-lived group had more naive CD4+ T cells, fewer expanded clones and increased TCR diversity, suggesting age selection.

Libraries came from 5' RACE. Sequencing was carried out with an Illumina HiSeq 2500. The second PCR ran for roughly 7 to 12 cycles and used a J-beta primer mix along with a sample-barcoded 5' primer. A unique molecular identifier was introduced onto each TCR beta cDNA molecule by a template-switch 5' adaptor carrying 12 random nucleotides. Each sample yielded at least 3 million CDR3-containing paired-end reads. The Mint cDNA synthesis kit, primed by a TRBC-specific oligonucleotide, was used to synthesize first-strand cDNA from all RNA. All cDNA was treated with uracil-DNA glycosylase and then went through a first 18-cycle PCR with the universal primers M1SS and BC2_uni_R. Under the source paper's analysis protocol: For normalization, 1 million high-quality reads, each with a distinct molecular identifier, were randomly selected from each sample. Instead of being binned into consensus sequences, reads with shared molecular identifiers were discarded. MiTCR, run with a Q25 quality threshold and the strictest error-elimination algorithm, handled CDR3 identification, clonotype clustering and error correction. A nonparametric unseen species model with Euler transformation was used to estimate a lower bound on total TCR beta diversity. TCRdb reprocessing: public reads trimmed at Q25 with fastp, clones called with MiXCR, in-frame beta chains kept. All rows with the same CDR3 protein become a single entry with the most common DNA and genes. These V and J calls derive from TCRdb rather than the authors' analysis. For this sample the table gives about 1,400,000 distinct CDR3 sequences, of which 59% were detected only once. Together, the top ten hold 6.5% to 8.5% of the sample.

About this clonotype: The antigen it binds to is not known. Base qualities are missing; no much larger clone stands one base away.

Systemically healthy Caucasian individuals from Russia, over 30 in total and aged about 6 to 100 years, were included as donors. Ten milliliters of peripheral blood were drawn from each donor into EDTA-treated Vacutainer tubes. Ficoll-Paque density-gradient centrifugation was used to isolate PBMCs, with at least 6 million per sample. Total RNA, at least 6 micrograms per sample, was extracted from PBMCs with Trizol reagent. For every donor, flow cytometry on a PBMC aliquot measured the percentage of naive CD45RAhigh/CD27high T cells. The CDR3 goes from the cysteine to the phenylalanine over 14 residues. Here the CDR3 DNA is all that survives: 42 bases in frame from base 1. Cut back by 5 bases and 2 bases, the V and J ends lie 10 bases apart. Per the germline V gene, SGHVS is the CDR1 and FQNEAQ is the CDR2.

Source material: blood. The sequence derives from a man younger than 35 in good health. The V and J genes are TRBV7-8 and TRBJ1-5, with an unclear D gene assignment. CDR3 region: CASSPTPGNQPQHF. The sequenced DNA: TGTGCCAGCAGCCCCACCCCCGGCAATCAGCCCCAGCATTTT.